Sequencing of this T cell receptor (beta chain) was carried out in a study of T cell responses to AZD1222 COVID-19 vaccine. Some clones are missing from TCRdb's copy, which holds only in-frame ones; the method was immunoSEQ multiplex PCR. Seen here are 100,000 to 150,000 clones, around 90% observed once, and the top ten hold 1.5% to 1.7%. Study outcomes and limitations: Unmutated regions of variants are reportedly targeted by nearly half of spike-specific TCRs. Only five to seven AZD1222 recipients tested seropositive at baseline. Repertoires were obtained only post-peak T cell response.

For this clone: No antigen is known for it.

CDR1 and CDR2 (germline): MGHRA, YSYEKL. The CDR3 sequence is 16 residues long. Trimming took off 0 bases at V and 5 bases at J, with 16 bases between the two ends. The rearrangement links TRBV4-1 to TRBJ1-2, with no clear D. This TCR was sampled from an adult in good health. Sequenced here: peripheral blood, sampled on day 0 of AZD1222 vaccination. For the CDR3, the DNA is TGCGCCAGCAGCCAAGATAACCCCCCGAGGAGTTATGGCTACACCTTC. Its protein product is CASSQDNPPRSYGYTF.